One sample yielded the 5 T cell receptor beta chains listed below, sequenced in a study of blood T cells in healthy people across ages. A second about 7 to 12 cycle PCR used barcoded and J-beta primers. TCRdb ran MiXCR on the 5' RACE reads and lists one entry per CDR3 protein. The data hold around 1,800,000 distinct CDR3 sequences, with more than 35% observed a single time. Sequences were obtained from blood. These receptors were taken from a human donor in good health.

The V and J genes are TRBV6-1 and TRBJ2-5, with 16 nucleotides matching TRBD2. Unmatched junction bases numbered 9, after V lost 8 bases and J lost 3 bases. CDR1 and CDR2 from the germline V gene are MNHNS and SASEGT. This CDR3 contains 17 residues. As DNA, the CDR3 is TGTGCCAGCGGAGGGACTAGCGGGGGGGCGATAAAAGAGACCCAGTACTTC. Translated: CASGGTSGGAIKETQYF.

This clonotype was observed at least ten times. This chain uses TRBV6-5 with TRBJ1-6; D gene ambiguous. The CDR3 is made up of 13 amino acids. Germline-derived CDR1 and CDR2 are MNHEY and SVGAGI. Deletions cut 0 bases from V and 10 bases from J, with 7 bases between. The CDR3 bases are TGTGCCAGCAGTTACTCGGGTCACTCACCCCTCCACTTT. Its translation is CASSYSGHSPLHF.

The chain joins TRBV7-3 to TRBJ1-2, with TRBD1 matching over 9 bases. V lost 5 bases and J lost 2; bases outside the gene matches: 9. This CDR3 is built from 16 residues. Germline-derived CDR1 and CDR2 are SGHTA and FQGTGA. The CDR3: CASSQSPGTGNYGYTF. DNA of the CDR3: TGTGCCAGCAGCCAGAGTCCCGGGACAGGGAACTATGGCTACACCTTC.

This rearrangement joins TRBV12-3 or TRBV12-4 to TRBJ2-1, with D perhaps TRBD2 (5 bases). V dropped 1 base and J dropped 2 bases, with 15 bases sitting between them. The CDR3 runs to 17 residues. The CDR3 region is CASSLVHEVRAYNEQFF. CDR3 DNA: TGTGCCAGCAGTTTAGTTCACGAGGTGCGGGCCTACAATGAGCAGTTCTTC.

The CDR3 sequence: CAISDKSSYNEQFF. The CDR3 coding sequence is TGTGCCATCTCGGACAAGAGCTCCTACAATGAGCAGTTCTTC. The gene calls are TRBV10-3 and TRBJ2-1; a possible D gene is TRBD1 (5 bases). V lost 8 bases, J lost 0 bases, and 11 bases lay in between. The CDR3 contains 14 residues. Germline-derived CDR1 and CDR2 are ENHRY and SYGVKD.